Presented here are 26 T cell receptor beta chains from one specimen sequenced in a study of immune evolution from preneoplasia to lung adenocarcinoma. Only in-frame clones appear in the TCRdb table, and some are missing; sequencing was by immunoSEQ multiplex PCR. Among more than 10,000 clones listed, 76% were seen once. Sequences were obtained from FFPE normal lung tissue adjacent to the tumor. These receptor sequences come from a person aged 55 to 75 with lung adenocarcinoma. Some clones in this sample may be carry-over from other donors' samples.

V and J are TRBV5-1 and TRBJ2-5, with 8 bases that match TRBD2. V shed 0 bases and J 0 bases; nucleotides not matched to a gene: 1. Germline assignment: CDR1 SGHRS and CDR2 YFSETQ. The CDR3 covers 15 residues. CDR3 residues: CASSLGLAHQETQYF. Here the CDR3 DNA reads TGCGCCAGCAGCTTGGGACTAGCGCACCAAGAGACCCAGTACTTC. Full variable domain (rest looked up from reference TRBV5-1 and TRBJ2-5): KAGVTQTPRYLIKTRGQQVTLSCSPISGHRSVSWYQQTPGQGLQFLFEYFSETQRNKGNFPGRFSGRQFSNSRSEMNVSTLELGDSALYLCASSLGLAHQETQYFGPGTRLLVL.

The chain couples TRBV5-5 to TRBJ2-1, with D possibly being TRBD2 (5 bases). V was pared by 0 bases and J by 8 bases, with 6 bases between. The germline CDR1 and CDR2 sequences are SGHKS and YYEKEE (reference sequence). The CDR3 has 12 amino acids. CDR3 sequence: CASSLGSDEQFF. CDR3 sequence (DNA): TGTGCCAGCAGCTTGGGTAGCGATGAGCAGTTCTTC.

This clone has just a few counts. The CDR3 DNA reads as TGTGCCAGCAGTTCTCTCTCTGGAGAGGACACGAACACTGAAGCTTTCTTT. Its protein product is CASSSLSGEDTNTEAFF. The chain has TRBV28 and TRBJ1-1, with D maybe TRBD1 (5 bases). V was cut by 4 bases and J by 1 base, with 19 bases left in between. Germline lookup yields CDR1 MDHEN and CDR2 SYDVKM. CDR3 size: 17 residues.

This clone was observed a few times. The chain uses TRBV18 and TRBJ2-5; D is possibly TRBD1 (6 bases). CDR1 KGHSH and CDR2 LQKENI come from the germline V gene. Trimming removed 3 bases from V and 3 bases from J, with 8 bases in between. The CDR3 has 13 amino acids. The CDR3 DNA reads as TGTGCCAGCTCACCCGGACAGAAAGAGACCCAGTACTTC. It translates to CASSPGQKETQYF.

The chain uses TRBV28 and TRBJ1-5; D remains ambiguous. V lost 7 bases and J lost 9, with 13 bases in between. Germline V gene sequence: CDR1 MDHEN, CDR2 SYDVKM. This CDR3 comprises 12 residues. The CDR3: CASTERGLPQHF. CDR3 DNA: TGTGCCAGCACCGAGCGGGGTTTGCCCCAGCATTTT.

The chain links TRBV7-9 to TRBJ2-2, with 12 positions matching TRBD1. Germline CDR1 SEHNR, CDR2 FQNEAQ (reference sequence). V trimming: 4 bases; J trimming: 8 bases; junction bases outside the gene matches: 8. This CDR3 has 16 amino acids. In DNA, the CDR3 is TGTGCCAGCAGCTCCCGGGACAGGGGGCTAGGGGGGGAGCTGTTTTTT. Translation: CASSSRDRGLGGELFF.

Note on this clone: Within the sample, other DNA sequences also encode this same CDR3. The rearrangement joins TRBV18 to TRBJ2-3; D ambiguous. Germline-derived CDR1 and CDR2 are KGHSH and LQKENI. Trimming removed 4 bases at V and 6 bases at J, with 11 bases between. CDR3 size: 13 residues. DNA for the CDR3: TGTGCCAGCTCACAAAGGGTTGGGGATACGCAGTATTTT. Protein product: CASSQRVGDTQYF.

This clone has just one count. This chain joins TRBV11-3 and TRBJ1-1; the match to TRBD1 covers 8 bases. The V gene's germline CDR1 is SGHNT and CDR2 YENEEA. There are 15 residues in the CDR3. Losses at the gene ends were 1 base for V and 5 bases for J; bases not matched to a gene: 6. CDR3 amino acids: CASSLGGQGGTEAFF. CDR3 DNA sequence: TGTGCCAGCAGCTTAGGCGGACAGGGAGGTACTGAAGCTTTCTTT.

The rearrangement links TRBV14 to TRBJ2-7; a weak D match, TRBD1 (5 bases). Germline CDR1 and CDR2: SGHDN and FVKESK. The CDR3 has 12 residues. Trimming left V 8 bases short and J 6 bases short, with 14 bases between. The CDR3 sequence is CASGVRASEQYF. The CDR3 DNA reads as TGTGCCAGCGGGGTCAGGGCGTCCGAGCAGTACTTC.

The chain links TRBV21-1 to TRBJ2-1; the table gives TRBD2 as D, unverified against the DNA. TRBV21-1 is a pseudogene. CDR3 size: 15 residues. The CDR3 DNA reads TGTGCCAGCAGCCTACGGACTAGCGGGAGGGGTGAGCAGTTCTTC. Protein sequence: CASSLRTSGRGEQFF.

The chain couples TRBV5-6 to TRBJ2-1, with D hard to call. This CDR3 contains 16 residues. Germline CDR1 reads SGHDT; CDR2 reads YYEEEE. Trimming cost V 2 bases and J 0 bases, with 12 bases left between them. CDR3 in amino acids: CASSFRRRSSYNEQFF. DNA of the CDR3: TGTGCCAGCAGCTTCCGGCGCCGGAGCTCCTACAATGAGCAGTTCTTC.

This clone was found a few times. The gene calls are TRBV18 and TRBJ2-1; 8 bases fit TRBD2. After removal of 6 bases from V and 14 bases from J, the junction contained 18 bases not matched to a gene. This CDR3 has 15 amino acids. From germline, CDR1 is KGHSH and CDR2 LQKENI. CDR3 nucleotides: TGTGCCAGCTCTCCCCCGGTGCTACTAGCGGCCGCGGAGTTCTTC. Amino acids: CASSPPVLLAAAEFF.

This clone has a single count. This rearrangement joins TRBV6-1 to TRBJ1-3, with a weak D call TRBD1 (6 bases). Trimming removed 4 bases from V and 0 bases from J, with 16 bases in between. Germline V gene lookup returns CDR1 MNHNS and CDR2 SASEGT. CDR3 length: 17 residues. The CDR3 protein is CASSVSGTTGSGNTIYF. For the CDR3, the DNA is TGTGCCAGCAGTGTATCCGGGACAACCGGCTCTGGAAACACCATATATTTT.

The chain is built from TRBV15 and TRBJ2-6; D might be TRBD2 (6 bases). The CDR3 length is 17 residues. Germline values: CDR1 LNHNV, CDR2 YYDKDF (reference sequence). Deletions cut 0 bases from V and 0 bases from J, with 9 bases between. The DNA for the CDR3 is TGTGCCACCAGCAGAGACAGGCGGGACTCTGGGGCCAACGTCCTGACTTTC. It encodes CATSRDRRDSGANVLTF.

The rearrangement uses TRBV5-1 and TRBJ2-7, with D perhaps matching TRBD2 (7 bases). Germline V gene lookup returns CDR1 SGHRS and CDR2 YFSETQ. CDR3 length: 17 amino acids. Deletions cut 0 bases from V and 2 bases from J, with 18 bases between. CDR3 amino acids: CASSLGKGGGLTYEQYF. In DNA form, the CDR3 reads TGCGCCAGCAGCTTGGGAAAGGGCGGGGGCCTTACCTACGAGCAGTACTTC.

The rearrangement uses TRBV29-1 and TRBJ2-7, with TRBD1 matching 12 bases. Germline V gene sequence: CDR1 SQVTM, CDR2 ANQGSEA. The CDR3 has 13 amino acids. V was pared by 8 bases and J by 5 bases, with 7 bases of the junction left unmatched. In DNA, the CDR3 is TGCAGCTTTTACGGGACAGGGGGCGACGAGCAGTACTTC. This gives the protein CSFYGTGGDEQYF.

CDR3 nucleotides: TGTGCCATCAGTGAGACCCAGAGATACAATCAGCCCCAGCATTTT. Its translation is CAISETQRYNQPQHF. The rearrangement links TRBV10-3 to TRBJ1-5; D gene uncertain. The CDR3 is 15 amino acids. Trimming took 2 bases from V and 3 from J, leaving 11 bases between them. Germline CDR1 and CDR2: ENHRY and SYGVKD.

This chain links TRBV6-1 with TRBJ1-1; TRBD1 matches at 7 bases. CDR3 length equals 14 residues. Germline-derived CDR1 and CDR2 are MNHNS and SASEGT. The DNA for the CDR3 is TGTGCTACCTGCCCAGGGGGGGAAGCCACTGAAGCTTTCTTT. Protein sequence: CATCPGGEATEAFF.

This chain links TRBV5-1 with TRBJ2-7, with TRBD1 identical over 7 bases. V was pared by 5 bases and J by 3 bases, with 8 bases of the junction left unmatched. The CDR3 is 14 amino acids. CDR1 SGHRS and CDR2 YFSETQ come from the germline V gene. The CDR3 DNA reads as TGCGCCAGCAGAGGGGCACAGGGGAGCTACGAGCAGTACTTC. Protein sequence: CASRGAQGSYEQYF.

The chain links TRBV28 to TRBJ1-5; D is uncertain. The V gene lost 2 bases and the J gene lost 2 bases, with 10 bases spanning the gap. CDR1 is MDHEN, CDR2 SYDVKM, per germline. This CDR3 is 15 amino acids long. CDR3 sequence reads: CASSLRGRGNQPQHF. The CDR3 nucleotides read TGTGCCAGCAGTTTAAGAGGGAGAGGCAATCAGCCCCAGCATTTT.

Details on this clone: This same CDR3 is encoded by further DNA sequences in the sample. The rearrangement uses TRBV10-2 and TRBJ1-1; the match to TRBD1 covers 9 bases. CDR1 and CDR2 from the germline V gene are WSHSY and SAAADI. The CDR3 is 12 amino acids. V lost 9 bases and J lost 11; bases outside the gene matches: 10. Here the CDR3 DNA reads TGCGCCAGTACCCACACCGGGACAGGGGCTTTCTTT. Its translation is CASTHTGTGAFF.

The chain recombines TRBV6-5 with TRBJ1-2; 9 bases are shared with TRBD1. After removal of 6 bases from V and 4 bases from J, the junction contained 6 bases not matched to a gene. The CDR3 has 14 amino acids. Germline values: CDR1 MNHEY, CDR2 SVGAGI. The CDR3 DNA follows: TGTGCCAGCAGGGGAGGGACAGGGACCTATGGCTACACCTTC. Translation: CASRGGTGTYGYTF.

This clone turned up a few times. The chain couples TRBV5-1 to TRBJ2-2; unclear D gene. Germline CDR1 is SGHRS and CDR2 is YFSETQ. Trimming pared 2 bases from V and 4 bases from J, leaving 12 bases between. The CDR3 is 15 amino acids. DNA for the CDR3: TGCGCCAGCAGCTTATGGCTAACCCCCACCGGGGAGCTGTTTTTT. The encoded protein is CASSLWLTPTGELFF.

The chain uses TRBV6-5 and TRBJ2-7; D is uncertain. Germline CDR1 MNHEY, CDR2 SVGAGI. V was pared by 3 bases and J by 4 bases, with 10 bases between. The CDR3 is 13 amino acids. The CDR3 sequence: CASSYRGRYEQYF. For the CDR3, the DNA is TGTGCCAGCAGTTATCGCGGACGGTACGAGCAGTACTTC.

This clone has just a few counts. V and J are TRBV11-2 and TRBJ2-7; D call uncertain. This CDR3 comprises 14 residues. CDR1 is SGHAT, CDR2 FQNNGV, per germline. Trimming took off 3 bases at V and 2 bases at J, with 11 bases between the two ends. The CDR3 DNA is TGTGCCAGCAGCTTTCGTCAGGCCGCCTACGAGCAGTACTTC. It specifies CASSFRQAAYEQYF.

The rearrangement uses TRBV25-1 and TRBJ2-2, with a tentative D call TRBD1 (6 bases). CDR3 length: 15 amino acids. Looked up from germline, CDR1 is MGHDK and CDR2 is SYGVNS. With 9 bases removed from V and 1 base from J, the gap between germline ends came to 15 bases. The CDR3 protein is CARGGGAENTGELFF. CDR3 DNA sequence: TGTGCCAGAGGGGGTGGGGCGGAGAACACCGGGGAGCTGTTTTTT.